What follows are 12 T cell receptor beta chains derived from one specimen sequenced in a study of OX40 agonist ivuxolimab in advanced cancers. Repertoires were generated with immunoSEQ multiplex PCR, while TCRdb's copy carries only in-frame clones and drops some. In the table there are tens of thousands of clones, around 84% of which are singletons. Sequenced material: CD4+ or CD8+ T cells sorted from blood, taken in a trial of the OX40 agonist ivuxolimab. These TCRs come from an adult with an advanced solid tumor such as melanoma, head and neck, liver or kidney cancer.

The V gene is TRBV5-4, the J gene TRBJ2-3, with D perhaps matching TRBD2 (6 bases). CDR1 and CDR2 from the germline V gene are SGHNT and YYREEE (reference sequence). The CDR3 sequence is 12 residues long. Between the trimmed V and J ends, which lost 7 bases and 0 bases, there was a span of 6 bases. The CDR3 region has the DNA TGTGCCAGCGGGACTAGCACAGATACGCAGTATTTT. Amino acid sequence: CASGTSTDTQYF.

The V gene is TRBV4-1, the J gene TRBJ2-1; TRBD2 agrees at 9 bases. The CDR3 has 15 amino acids. CDR1 and CDR2 from the germline V gene are MGHRA and YSYEKL. The V and J ends lost 5 bases and 5 bases, in that order; junction bases with no gene match: 7. CDR3 sequence (DNA): TGCGCCAGCAGCGCCCCCGGGACTAGCCACAATGAGCAGTTCTTC. Protein product: CASSAPGTSHNEQFF.

In this sample, this clone turned up a few times. The V call is TRBV30, the J call TRBJ2-2; a possible D gene is TRBD1 (6 bases). In germline, CDR1 is GTSNPN, CDR2 SVGIG (reference sequence). V lost 4 bases to trimming and J lost 4 bases, with 13 bases between them. The CDR3 contains 14 residues. The CDR3 DNA is TGTGCCTGGAATTCCGGGACAACCACCGGGGAGCTGTTTTTT. This translates into CAWNSGTTTGELFF.

This chain links TRBV5-4 with TRBJ1-3; D gene ambiguous. Per the germline V gene, CDR1 is SGHNT and CDR2 is YYREEE (reference sequence). With 4 bases removed from V and 0 bases from J, the gap between germline ends came to 14 bases. The length of the CDR3 is 16 residues. The CDR3 DNA reads TGTGCCAGCAGCGCGGCTCAACCGAGCTCTGGAAACACCATATATTTT. This translates into CASSAAQPSSGNTIYF.

This clone was recorded once. The genes are TRBV5-1 and TRBJ2-1; 10 nucleotides agree with TRBD1. Germline trimming cut 4 bases from V and 9 bases from J; bases unmatched to any gene: 7. Germline CDR1 is SGHRS and CDR2 is YFSETQ. This CDR3 is 14 amino acids long. CDR3 in amino acids: CASSAGQGVGEQFF. Here the CDR3 DNA reads TGCGCCAGCAGCGCCGGACAGGGGGTGGGTGAGCAGTTCTTC.

The J gene is TRBJ2-7, the V gene TRBV5-5, with unresolved D. Germline-derived CDR1 and CDR2 are SGHKS and YYEKEE (reference sequence). The CDR3 sequence is 13 residues long. Trimming stripped 4 bases from V and 7 bases from J, with 15 bases between. The CDR3: CASSPDPPREQYF. CDR3 sequence (DNA): TGTGCCAGCAGCCCGGACCCCCCCCGGGAGCAGTACTTC.

The chain has TRBV2 and TRBJ2-3; tentatively, D is TRBD1 (6 bases). The length of the CDR3 is 16 residues. V gave up 4 bases and J gave up 0 bases, with 14 bases separating them. Germline lookup yields CDR1 SNHLY and CDR2 FYNNEI. The CDR3 DNA is TGTGCCAGCAGTGGCTACAGGGTTACTAGCACAGATACGCAGTATTTT. Protein sequence: CASSGYRVTSTDTQYF.

CDR3 residues: CASSYRKDTSYEQYF. For the CDR3, the DNA is TGTGCCAGCAGTTACCGAAAGGACACCTCCTACGAGCAGTACTTC. The V gene is TRBV6-5, the J gene TRBJ2-7; TRBD1 is a possible D gene (5 bases). V lost 2 bases and J lost 0, with 11 bases in between. The CDR3 is 15 residues long. Germline CDR1 MNHEY, CDR2 SVGAGI.

The chain recombines TRBV2 with TRBJ1-2, with D unclear. There are 12 residues in the CDR3. V was pared by 7 bases and J by 13 bases, with 19 bases between. Per germline, CDR1 SNHLY and CDR2 FYNNEI. The CDR3 DNA reads TGTGCCAGCATAGGTCCGGAGCGAGATTCCACCTTC. It encodes CASIGPERDSTF. The entire variable domain, with the rest obtained from reference TRBV2 and TRBJ1-2, is as follows: EPEVTQTPSHQVTQMGQEVILRCVPISNHLYFYWYRQILGQKVEFLVSFYNNEISEKSEIFDDQFSVERPDGSNFTLKIRSTKLEDSAMYFCASIGPERDSTFGSGTRLTVV.

The chain combines TRBV28 with TRBJ2-7; D is perhaps TRBD1 (5 bases). The CDR3 length is 14 residues. V gave up 5 bases and J gave up 6 bases, with 17 bases separating them. Germline values: CDR1 MDHEN, CDR2 SYDVKM. CDR3 in DNA: TGTGCCAGCAGTGCCGGACACTCTATACGCGAGCAGTACTTC. This codes for CASSAGHSIREQYF.

The V and J genes are TRBV27 and TRBJ1-3; D is unclear. The CDR3 consists of 15 residues. Germline V CDR1 and CDR2: MNHEY, SMNVEV (reference sequence). V lost 4 bases, J lost 4 bases, and 14 bases lay in between. The CDR3 DNA follows: TGTGCCAGCAGTTCCGCCGGGATAGAAGGAAACACCATATATTTT. This sequence encodes CASSSAGIEGNTIYF.

The V and J genes are TRBV28 and TRBJ1-2; TRBD1 might be the D (6 bases). There are 14 residues in the CDR3. V was shortened by 10 bases and J by 4 bases, with 19 bases between the two germline ends. Germline loops: CDR1 MDHEN, CDR2 SYDVKM. The CDR3 sequence is CATTQQGPSYGYTF. CDR3 in DNA: TGTGCCACCACTCAACAGGGCCCTAGCTATGGCTACACCTTC.